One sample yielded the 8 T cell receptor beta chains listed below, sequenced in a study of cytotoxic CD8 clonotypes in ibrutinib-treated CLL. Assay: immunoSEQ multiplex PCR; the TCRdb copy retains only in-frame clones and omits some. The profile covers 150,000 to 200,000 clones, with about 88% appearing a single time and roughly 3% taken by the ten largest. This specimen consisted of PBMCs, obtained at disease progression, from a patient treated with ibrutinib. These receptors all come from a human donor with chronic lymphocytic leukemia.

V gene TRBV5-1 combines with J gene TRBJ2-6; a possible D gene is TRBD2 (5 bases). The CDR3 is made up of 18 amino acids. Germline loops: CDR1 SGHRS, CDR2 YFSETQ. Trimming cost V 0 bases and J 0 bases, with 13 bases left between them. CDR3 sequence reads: CASSLGPFEGSGANVLTF. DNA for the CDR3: TGCGCCAGCAGCTTGGGACCTTTCGAGGGCTCTGGGGCCAACGTCCTGACTTTC.

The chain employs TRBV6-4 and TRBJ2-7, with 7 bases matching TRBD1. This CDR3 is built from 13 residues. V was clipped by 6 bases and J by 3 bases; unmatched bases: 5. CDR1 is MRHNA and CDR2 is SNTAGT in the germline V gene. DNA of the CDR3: TGTGCCAGCAGCCCAGGGGGAGACTACGAGCAGTACTTC. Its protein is CASSPGGDYEQYF.

CDR3 in DNA: TGTGCCACCAGCAACAAGTTGGGTGGCTCCTACGAGCAGTACTTC. Its protein product is CATSNKLGGSYEQYF. This chain joins TRBV15 and TRBJ2-7; D is uncertain. CDR1 is LNHNV, CDR2 YYDKDF, per germline (reference sequence). V shed 4 bases and J shed 0 bases, with 13 bases lying between them. The CDR3 contains 15 residues.

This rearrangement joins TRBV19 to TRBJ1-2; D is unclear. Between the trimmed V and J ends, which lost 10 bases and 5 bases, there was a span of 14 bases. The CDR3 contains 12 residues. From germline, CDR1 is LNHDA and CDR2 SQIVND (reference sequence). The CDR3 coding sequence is TGTGCCACCGCGGGCAGCCTATATGGCTACACCTTC. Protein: CATAGSLYGYTF.

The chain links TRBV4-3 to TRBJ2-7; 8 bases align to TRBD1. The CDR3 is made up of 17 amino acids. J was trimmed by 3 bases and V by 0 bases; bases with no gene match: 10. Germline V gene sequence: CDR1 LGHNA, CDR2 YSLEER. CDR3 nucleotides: TGCGCCAGCAGCCAAGATCTAAGGCAGGGGGCAAACTACGAGCAGTACTTC. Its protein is CASSQDLRQGANYEQYF.

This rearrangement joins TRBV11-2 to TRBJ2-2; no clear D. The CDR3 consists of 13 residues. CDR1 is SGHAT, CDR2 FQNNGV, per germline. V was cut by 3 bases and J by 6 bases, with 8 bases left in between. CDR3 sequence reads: CASSFPPPGELFF. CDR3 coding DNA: TGTGCCAGCAGCTTCCCCCCGCCCGGGGAGCTGTTTTTT.

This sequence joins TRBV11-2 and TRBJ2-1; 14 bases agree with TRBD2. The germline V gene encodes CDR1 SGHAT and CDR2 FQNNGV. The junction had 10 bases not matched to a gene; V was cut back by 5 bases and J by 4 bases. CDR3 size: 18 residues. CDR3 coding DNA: TGTGCCAGCAGCAAGGGACTAGCGGGAGTTCAAGGATACAATGAGCAGTTCTTC. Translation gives CASSKGLAGVQGYNEQFF.

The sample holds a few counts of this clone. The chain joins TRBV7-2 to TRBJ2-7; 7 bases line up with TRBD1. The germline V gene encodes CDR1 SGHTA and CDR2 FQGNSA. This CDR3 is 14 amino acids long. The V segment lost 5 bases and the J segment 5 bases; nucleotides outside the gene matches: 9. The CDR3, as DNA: TGTGCCAGCAGCGGCACCCGACAGGGCCACGAGCAGTACTTC. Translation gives CASSGTRQGHEQYF. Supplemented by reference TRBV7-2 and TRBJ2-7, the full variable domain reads GAGVSQSPSNKVTEKGKDVELRCDPISGHTALYWYRQSLGQGLEFLIYFQGNSAPDKSGLPSDRFSAERTGGSVSTLTIQRTQQEDSAVYLCASSGTRQGHEQYFGPGTRLTVT.